These 24 T cell receptor beta chains came from one sample sequenced in a study of T cell changes during pregnancy in multiple sclerosis (dated by TCRdb to 2018 to 2020). Receptor libraries were prepared by the immunoSEQ multiplex PCR assay. What TCRdb holds here is the immuneACCESS table cut down to in-frame rearrangements. Part of the clones is not present; checked against another copy, under half of the missing clones reflect an unresolved V gene, and the others are unexplained. This sample comprises 90,000 to 130,000 clones, 92% of them detected only once. Less than 2% of the sample goes to the ten largest clones. Sequencing used peripheral blood, obtained in the third trimester of pregnancy. These receptors all stem from a female donor with multiple sclerosis, enrolled in a pregnancy study.

The gene calls are TRBV6-5 and TRBJ2-5; D is undetermined. The CDR3 loop spans 12 amino acids. Trimming stripped 8 bases from V and 2 bases from J, with 9 bases between. Germline V gene data show CDR1 as MNHEY and CDR2 as SVGAGI. CDR3 residues: CASSNGQETQYF. The CDR3 DNA reads TGTGCCAGCTCTAACGGTCAAGAGACCCAGTACTTC.

The chain combines TRBV19 with TRBJ2-7; unclear D gene. Germline CDR1 LNHDA, CDR2 SQIVND (reference sequence). The CDR3 runs 13 residues. Deletions cut 3 bases from V and 2 bases from J, with 8 bases between. As DNA, the CDR3 is TGTGCCAGTAGTATGCCGGGTACCTACGAGCAGTACTTC. It yields the protein CASSMPGTYEQYF.

The chain links TRBV7-8 to TRBJ2-7, with D uncertain. Germline loops: CDR1 SGHVS, CDR2 FQNEAQ. V was pared by 1 base and J by 2 bases, with 12 bases between. This CDR3 has 15 residues. CDR3 sequence (DNA): TGTGCCAGCAGCTTAGGTGGCAGTCAACCCTACGAGCAGTACTTC. Translation gives CASSLGGSQPYEQYF.

V usage is TRBV28 and J usage is TRBJ2-3, with 11 nucleotides matching TRBD1. Germline V gene data show CDR1 as MDHEN and CDR2 as SYDVKM. The V and J ends lost 10 bases and 14 bases, in that order; junction bases with no gene match: 14. The CDR3 length is 13 residues. CDR3 bases: TGTGCCAACTCCCGGGACAGGGGGTTGATGTTGTATTTT. The encoded protein is CANSRDRGLMLYF.

The count of this clone is one. This chain links TRBV9 with TRBJ1-2; a possible D gene is TRBD1 (5 bases). CDR1 is SGDLS and CDR2 is YYNGEE in the germline V gene. Trimming cost V 0 bases and J 8 bases, with 14 bases left between them. The CDR3 totals 14 residues. The chain's CDR3 is CASSVEAGPSGYTF. As DNA, the CDR3 is TGTGCCAGCAGCGTAGAAGCAGGGCCGTCGGGCTACACCTTC.

The rearrangement links TRBV2 to TRBJ2-5; 7 bases fit TRBD1. The junction had 6 bases not matched to a gene; V was cut back by 8 bases and J by 0 bases. Germline V gives CDR1 SNHLY, CDR2 FYNNEI. This CDR3 is built from 14 residues. CDR3 residues: CASGQGQYQETQYF. In DNA form, the CDR3 reads TGTGCCAGCGGCCAGGGACAGTACCAAGAGACCCAGTACTTC.

V usage is TRBV9 and J usage is TRBJ2-3; no firm D call. Trimming took 0 bases from V and 6 from J, leaving 5 bases between them. Germline CDR1 SGDLS, CDR2 YYNGEE. This CDR3 has 12 residues. CDR3 loop: CASSVDSDTQYF. DNA for the CDR3: TGTGCCAGCAGCGTAGATTCTGATACGCAGTATTTT.

V is TRBV27 and J is TRBJ1-2, with TRBD1 as a possible D gene (6 bases). The CDR3 consists of 13 residues. Germline lookup yields CDR1 MNHEY and CDR2 SMNVEV (reference sequence). The V end lost 5 bases, the J end lost 4 bases, and 11 bases lay between the germline ends. The CDR3 nucleotides are TGTGCCAGCAGTAACCCAGGGGCCTATGGCTACACCTTC. It yields the protein CASSNPGAYGYTF.

The rearrangement joins TRBV6-1 to TRBJ1-5; D is unclear. There are 12 residues in the CDR3. Trimming pared 3 bases from V and 9 bases from J, leaving 9 bases between. Germline V lookup: CDR1 MNHNS, CDR2 SASEGT. The CDR3 protein is CASSDLARPQHF. CDR3 nucleotide sequence: TGTGCCAGCAGTGACCTCGCGAGGCCCCAGCATTTT.

The rearrangement links TRBV19 to TRBJ2-2, with TRBD2 matching over 8 bases. The V segment lost 5 bases and the J segment 4 bases; nucleotides outside the gene matches: 9. The CDR3 extends over 16 amino acids. CDR1 LNHDA and CDR2 SQIVND come from the germline V gene (reference sequence). The CDR3 protein is CASSPWTSLGTGELFF. The CDR3 region has the DNA TGTGCCAGTAGTCCTTGGACTAGCTTGGGCACCGGGGAGCTGTTTTTT.

This rearrangement joins TRBV29-1 to TRBJ2-3, with TRBD2 matching over 7 bases. Germline-derived CDR1 and CDR2 are SQVTM and ANQGSEA. This CDR3 spans 13 amino acids. The V and J ends lost 7 bases and 8 bases, in that order; junction bases with no gene match: 12. The CDR3 loop reads CSAQAWGRATQYF. The DNA for the CDR3 is TGCAGCGCTCAAGCTTGGGGGAGGGCTACGCAGTATTTT.

The J gene is TRBJ2-1, the V gene TRBV19; perhaps TRBD1 as D (6 bases). V lost 5 bases and J 7 bases, leaving 21 bases between the germline ends. Germline V gene data show CDR1 as LNHDA and CDR2 as SQIVND (reference sequence). The CDR3 runs to 16 residues. CDR3 in amino acids: CASSAASRGLGNEQFF. As DNA, the CDR3 is TGTGCCAGTAGTGCGGCCAGCAGGGGCCTCGGGAATGAGCAGTTCTTC.

V and J are TRBV7-3 and TRBJ1-1; maybe TRBD1 (5 bases). The CDR3 has 12 amino acids. Germline loops: CDR1 SGHTA, CDR2 FQGTGA. Trimming stripped 3 bases from V and 11 bases from J, with 13 bases between. CDR3 in amino acids: CASSLGGGRAFF. Here the CDR3 DNA reads TGTGCCAGCAGCTTGGGGGGGGGTAGGGCTTTCTTT.

This clone appeared a few times. The chain employs TRBV6-1 and TRBJ1-1; D possibly corresponds to TRBD1 (5 bases). This CDR3 region has 13 residues. CDR1 is MNHNS, CDR2 SASEGT, per germline. Trimming took 8 bases from V and 7 from J, leaving 17 bases between them. The CDR3: CASSGWGIDEAFF. DNA for the CDR3: TGTGCCAGCTCCGGATGGGGCATTGATGAAGCTTTCTTT.

As DNA, the CDR3 is TGCGCCAGCAGCCAAGATGGGGCGGGAGGGCGGTTGGATGAGCAGTTCTTC. Its protein is CASSQDGAGGRLDEQFF. This rearrangement joins TRBV4-1 to TRBJ2-1; 9 nucleotides line up with TRBD2. Germline CDR1 reads MGHRA; CDR2 reads YSYEKL. The CDR3 has 17 residues. V shed 0 bases, J shed 8 bases, and the junction held 11 bases outside the gene matches.

This chain uses TRBV7-8 with TRBJ2-7, with D unresolved. The CDR3 extends over 14 amino acids. Germline loops: CDR1 SGHVS, CDR2 FQNEAQ. V lost 0 bases, J lost 4 bases, and 10 bases lay in between. The chain's CDR3 is CASSLAHRSYEQYF. DNA for the CDR3: TGTGCCAGCAGCTTAGCGCACAGATCTTACGAGCAGTACTTC.

J is TRBJ1-1 and V is TRBV5-1; the D gene is possibly TRBD1 (5 bases). Germline V lookup: CDR1 SGHRS, CDR2 YFSETQ. CDR3 length equals 14 residues. V was pared by 0 bases and J by 1 base, with 7 bases between. The CDR3 here is CASSLDGQNTEAFF. CDR3 in DNA: TGCGCCAGCAGCTTGGACGGACAGAACACTGAAGCTTTCTTT.

This chain joins TRBV5-1 and TRBJ2-2; 8 bases fit TRBD1. The junction had 11 bases not matched to a gene; V was cut back by 4 bases and J by 6 bases. The CDR3 contains 16 residues. Germline CDR1 SGHRS, CDR2 YFSETQ. The CDR3 protein is CASSAGPYRGAGELFF. CDR3 nucleotides: TGCGCCAGCAGCGCAGGGCCTTACAGGGGGGCCGGGGAGCTGTTTTTT.

The genes are TRBV6-5 and TRBJ1-5, with D perhaps matching TRBD1 (5 bases). V lost 6 bases and J lost 9, with 21 bases in between. The V gene's germline CDR1 is MNHEY and CDR2 SVGAGI. The CDR3 is 15 residues long. The CDR3 here is CASSKNRGSWSPQHF. In DNA form, the CDR3 reads TGTGCCAGCAGCAAAAACCGGGGGTCCTGGTCGCCCCAGCATTTT.

The chain links TRBV7-3 to TRBJ2-7, with TRBD2 as a possible D gene (6 bases). CDR1 and CDR2 from the germline V gene are SGHTA and FQGTGA. The CDR3 is made up of 13 amino acids. The ends were cut back, 3 bases at V and 6 bases at J, with 12 bases in the middle. CDR3 residues: CASSLTGTSEQYF. CDR3 DNA sequence: TGTGCCAGCAGCTTGACCGGGACTTCCGAGCAGTACTTC. Full variable domain (outside the CDR3, taken from reference TRBV7-3 and TRBJ2-7): GAGVSQTPSNKVTEKGKYVELRCDPISGHTALYWYRQSLGQGPEFLIYFQGTGAADDSGLPNDRFFAVRPEGSVSTLKIQRTERGDSAVYLCASSLTGTSEQYFGPGTRLTVT.

The genes are TRBV2 and TRBJ2-3, with TRBD1 identical over 7 bases. With 4 bases clipped from V and 3 bases from J, the junction kept 13 bases outside the gene matches. This CDR3 contains 17 residues. CDR1 and CDR2 (germline): SNHLY, FYNNEI. CDR3 loop: CASSAELTGSGTDTQYF. CDR3 sequence (DNA): TGTGCCAGCAGTGCCGAATTGACAGGGAGTGGGACAGATACGCAGTATTTT.

This clone was recorded a few times. The CDR3 region has the DNA TGTGTTGCCACGGGGATCACTGAAGCTTTCTTT. This sequence encodes CVATGITEAFF. The chain has TRBV28 and TRBJ1-1; no firm D call. The germline gives CDR1 MDHEN, CDR2 SYDVKM. The CDR3 contains 11 residues.

J is TRBJ2-5 and V is TRBV5-1, with 9 bases that match TRBD1. Germline loops: CDR1 SGHRS, CDR2 YFSETQ. The CDR3 extends over 13 amino acids. V dropped 7 bases and J dropped 5; count of bases not matched to a gene: 6. CDR3 region: CASGQGNGETQYF. The DNA of the CDR3 is TGCGCCAGCGGACAGGGGAACGGGGAGACCCAGTACTTC.

J is TRBJ1-2 and V is TRBV5-4; D is possibly TRBD1 (5 bases). V lost 0 bases and J 4 bases, leaving 16 bases between the germline ends. The CDR3 is 16 amino acids. CDR1 and CDR2 (germline): SGHNT, YYREEE (reference sequence). The CDR3, as DNA: TGTGCCAGCAGCTTGGGGACAATGGGGATGGGCTATGGCTACACCTTC. Encoded protein: CASSLGTMGMGYGYTF.